This T cell receptor (beta chain) appears in the sequencing data of a study of T cells after yellow fever vaccination. TCRdb processed the 5' RACE reads anew with MiXCR; each CDR3 protein has one entry. The data contain roughly 190,000 distinct CDR3 sequences, approximately 9.9% of them singletons. Trimming cost V 3 bases and J 0 bases, with 9 bases left between them. The CDR3 has 14 amino acids. This clonotype appeared a few times. The starting material was CD8+ T cells sorted from PBMCs, obtained 15 days after the yellow fever booster vaccination. The clonotype originates from a man aged 18 to 29 who received the YFV17D yellow fever vaccine. The chain carries TRBV12-3 or TRBV12-4 and TRBJ2-7; D is ambiguous. CDR3 protein: CASSFSGHSYEQYF. DNA for the CDR3: TGTGCCAGCAGTTTTTCCGGCCACTCCTACGAGCAGTACTTC.